The 24 T cell receptor beta chains below were found in one sample sequenced in a study of blood T cell repertoires in COVID-19. Only in-frame clones appear in the TCRdb table, and some are missing; sequencing was by immunoSEQ multiplex PCR. The data show roughly 99,000 clones, more than 70% seen once. Sequencing was done on a sample of peripheral blood. These TCRs come from a man between 50 and 59 years old with active or convalescent COVID-19.

This chain's CDR3 is CASSQDRVEQFF. CDR3 nucleotide sequence: TGTGCCAGCAGCCAAGACAGGGTTGAGCAGTTCTTC. The rearrangement uses TRBV5-4 and TRBJ2-1; 7 bases are shared with TRBD1. V shed 4 bases and J 9 bases; nucleotides not matched to a gene: 4. In germline, CDR1 is SGHNT, CDR2 YYREEE (reference sequence). There are 12 residues in the CDR3.

The chain uses TRBV30 and TRBJ1-1; D is perhaps TRBD1 (6 bases). The V end lost 2 bases, the J end lost 4 bases, and 11 bases lay between the germline ends. This CDR3 is 13 amino acids long. CDR1 and CDR2 (germline): GTSNPN, SVGIG (reference sequence). The CDR3 bases are TGTGCCTGGAGTACAGGGTCGGCCACTGAAGCTTTCTTT. Translating gives CAWSTGSATEAFF.

This clone was found once. The CDR3 protein is CASTADRIFGYTF. The CDR3 DNA follows: TGTGCCAGCACCGCGGACAGGATCTTTGGCTACACCTTC. The chain recombines TRBV28 with TRBJ1-2; 7 nucleotides agree with TRBD1. CDR3 size: 13 residues. V was clipped by 7 bases and J by 7 bases; unmatched bases: 9. Germline V gene sequence: CDR1 MDHEN, CDR2 SYDVKM.

The V and J genes are TRBV29-1 and TRBJ1-2; D might be TRBD1 (5 bases). CDR1 and CDR2 from the germline V gene are SQVTM and ANQGSEA. Trimming took 3 bases from V and 2 from J, leaving 13 bases between them. CDR3 length: 14 amino acids. For the CDR3, the DNA is TGCAGCGTTGAGCGACAGCCCGGAAACTATGGCTACACCTTC. It encodes CSVERQPGNYGYTF.

This clone was counted once. J is TRBJ1-2 and V is TRBV28, with no clear D. CDR1 and CDR2 (germline): MDHEN, SYDVKM. The CDR3 totals 11 residues. V was pared by 3 bases and J by 8 bases, with 7 bases between. The CDR3 sequence: CASSFQWGYTF. The CDR3 bases are TGTGCCAGCAGTTTTCAGTGGGGCTACACCTTC.

The chain joins TRBV6-5 to TRBJ2-7; 7 nucleotides align to TRBD2. The length of the CDR3 is 14 residues. The germline V gene has CDR1 MNHEY and CDR2 SVGAGI. The V and J ends lost 6 bases and 3 bases, in that order; junction bases with no gene match: 8. The CDR3: CASRPSSGSYEQYF. CDR3 DNA: TGTGCCAGCAGGCCTTCTAGCGGAAGCTACGAGCAGTACTTC.

The rearrangement joins TRBV20-1 to TRBJ2-1, with a possible D match to TRBD1 (5 bases). Looked up from germline, CDR1 is DFQATT and CDR2 is SNEGSKA (reference sequence). V was clipped by 7 bases and J by 9 bases, with 13 bases between them. This CDR3 spans 11 amino acids. CDR3: CSVTTGIEQFF. CDR3 DNA: TGCAGTGTAACTACAGGTATTGAGCAGTTCTTC.

J is TRBJ1-2 and V is TRBV28; D unclear. The CDR3 runs 13 residues. Per germline, CDR1 MDHEN and CDR2 SYDVKM. Trimming stripped 7 bases from V and 5 bases from J, with 14 bases between. In DNA form, the CDR3 reads TGTGCCAGCACGGGTCTAACTAGATATGGCTACACCTTC. This gives the protein CASTGLTRYGYTF.

The CDR3 here is CASRLRRSNEKLFF. The CDR3 DNA reads as TGTGCCAGCAGACTTAGGAGGTCTAATGAAAAACTGTTTTTT. This chain connects TRBV6-5 to TRBJ1-4, with D unresolved. Trimming removed 6 bases at V and 3 bases at J, with 11 bases between. The germline CDR1 and CDR2 sequences are MNHEY and SVGAGI. The length of the CDR3 is 14 residues.

This chain uses TRBV21-1 with TRBJ2-5; TRBD2, as called in the table, went unchecked against the DNA. TRBV21-1 counts as a pseudogene. The CDR3 contains 15 residues. This chain's CDR3 is CASSNLAENQETQYF. The CDR3 nucleotides are TGTGCCAGCAGCAACCTAGCGGAAAACCAAGAGACCCAGTACTTC.

This clone appeared once. This rearrangement joins TRBV13 to TRBJ2-1; TRBD2 is a possible D gene (5 bases). CDR3 length: 13 amino acids. V was clipped by 3 bases and J by 9 bases, with 12 bases between them. CDR1 and CDR2 from the germline V gene are PRHDT and FYEKMQ (reference sequence). The DNA for the CDR3 is TGTGCCAGCAGCTTTGAGGGAGATGGTGAGCAGTTCTTC. Protein product: CASSFEGDGEQFF.

The chain uses TRBV6-5 and TRBJ1-5; 8 bases agree with TRBD1. V was pared by 6 bases and J by 4 bases, with 2 bases of the junction left unmatched. CDR3 size: 13 residues. Germline V gene data show CDR1 as MNHEY and CDR2 as SVGAGI. For the CDR3, the DNA is TGTGCCAGCAGAAGGACAGGGAATCAGCCCCAGCATTTT. The encoded protein is CASRRTGNQPQHF.

This rearrangement joins TRBV28 to TRBJ1-4; 8 positions agree with TRBD1. There are 13 residues in the CDR3. Trimming removed 6 bases from V and 10 bases from J; junction bases left unmatched: 7. Germline V gene sequence: CDR1 MDHEN, CDR2 SYDVKM. The CDR3 DNA sequence: TGTGCCAGCAGCCGTGGACAGGGTGGAAAACTGTTTTTT. It encodes CASSRGQGGKLFF.

In this sample, this clone turned up once. V and J are TRBV27 and TRBJ1-2; no definite D call. Trimming pared 5 bases from V and 8 bases from J, leaving 18 bases between. There are 14 residues in the CDR3. CDR1 and CDR2 from the germline V gene are MNHEY and SMNVEV (reference sequence). The CDR3 DNA is TGTGCCAGCAGTCTAACTACGATGTCCGCGGGCTACACCTTC. This sequence encodes CASSLTTMSAGYTF.

V and J are TRBV18 and TRBJ2-5; possible D gene TRBD1, 6 bases. The germline V gene has CDR1 KGHSH and CDR2 LQKENI. CDR3 length: 16 amino acids. V lost 4 bases, J lost 5 bases, and 20 bases lay in between. Written as DNA, the CDR3 is TGTGCCAGCTCACGAGGACAGTCGTCGGGTGGGGAGACCCAGTACTTC. Its protein product is CASSRGQSSGGETQYF.

The V gene is TRBV3-1 (or the pseudogene TRBV3-2), the J gene TRBJ2-1, with D possibly TRBD2 on 5 matching bases. V was pared by 3 bases and J by 0 bases, with 24 bases between. The CDR3 spans 20 residues. Germline loops: CDR1 LGHDT, CDR2 YNNKEL (reference sequence). In DNA form, the CDR3 reads TGTGCCAGCAGCCACCCCGACGGTTACATAGCGACCGGCTCCTACAATGAGCAGTTCTTC. The encoded protein is CASSHPDGYIATGSYNEQFF.

This chain connects TRBV11-2 to TRBJ1-2; D unclear. Germline CDR1 and CDR2: SGHAT and FQNNGV. The CDR3 runs 16 residues. The germline V and J ends were trimmed by 1 base and 4 bases, with 16 bases remaining between them. CDR3 protein: CASSLGSGSNFYGYTF. DNA of the CDR3: TGTGCCAGCAGCTTAGGGTCGGGAAGCAATTTCTATGGCTACACCTTC.

This rearrangement joins TRBV6-5 to TRBJ1-5; TRBD1 is a possible D gene (5 bases). Germline CDR1 reads MNHEY; CDR2 reads SVGAGI. Trimming removed 5 bases from V and 7 bases from J, with 18 bases in between. The CDR3 has 15 amino acids. This CDR3 reads CASSPDPGGGQPQHF. CDR3 nucleotides: TGTGCCAGCAGTCCAGACCCGGGGGGAGGACAGCCCCAGCATTTT.

This clone came up a few times. This rearrangement joins TRBV9 to TRBJ2-1; 8 positions agree with TRBD2. Germline V gene sequence: CDR1 SGDLS, CDR2 YYNGEE. CDR3 length: 16 amino acids. With 0 bases clipped from V and 7 bases from J, the junction kept 9 bases outside the gene matches. The CDR3 reads CASSVAGGAPVNEQFF. CDR3 coding DNA: TGTGCCAGCAGCGTAGCGGGGGGGGCTCCCGTTAATGAGCAGTTCTTC.

The chain links TRBV2 to TRBJ1-1, with 7 bases matching TRBD1. The V and J ends lost 3 bases and 5 bases, in that order; junction bases with no gene match: 12. The CDR3 loop spans 16 amino acids. Germline V lookup: CDR1 SNHLY, CDR2 FYNNEI. The CDR3 here is CASSEWPGGRLTEAFF. CDR3 DNA: TGTGCCAGCAGTGAGTGGCCAGGGGGTCGGTTGACTGAAGCTTTCTTT.

The chain joins TRBV3-1 (or the pseudogene TRBV3-2) to TRBJ2-5; 7 bases fit TRBD2. Per germline, CDR1 LGHDT and CDR2 YNNKEL (reference sequence). The CDR3 runs 14 residues. With V trimmed by 9 bases and J by 4 bases, 11 bases remained unmatched. CDR3 bases: TGTGCCAGTCTTGAGAGCGGGATGGGAGAGACCCAGTACTTC. This translates into CASLESGMGETQYF.

The rearrangement joins TRBV28 to TRBJ2-3; 13 bases match TRBD2. V was pared by 8 bases and J by 0 bases, with 17 bases of the junction left unmatched. The CDR3 has 20 residues. Germline V gene lookup returns CDR1 MDHEN and CDR2 SYDVKM. CDR3 in DNA: TGTGCCAGCCACCGTCCGCGGGGGACTAGCGGGACCGGAAGCACAGATACGCAGTATTTT. Its protein is CASHRPRGTSGTGSTDTQYF.

The chain recombines TRBV9 with TRBJ1-6; 12 nucleotides align to TRBD1. V lost 4 bases and J lost 8; bases outside the gene matches: 10. CDR1 SGDLS and CDR2 YYNGEE come from the germline V gene. The CDR3 spans 17 residues. CDR3 sequence (DNA): TGTGCCAGCAGCCCATCGGGACAGGGGGCTAGATATTCACCCCTCCACTTT. It translates to CASSPSGQGARYSPLHF.

The genes are TRBV6-6 and TRBJ2-5, with 8 bases lining up with TRBD1. Germline loops: CDR1 MNHNY, CDR2 SVGAGI (reference sequence). CDR3 length equals 14 residues. J gave up 3 bases and V 4 bases, and 4 bases lay outside the gene matches. The CDR3 region has the DNA TGTGCCAGCAGTTTCTTGGACAGGGAAGAGACCCAGTACTTC. This gives the protein CASSFLDREETQYF.